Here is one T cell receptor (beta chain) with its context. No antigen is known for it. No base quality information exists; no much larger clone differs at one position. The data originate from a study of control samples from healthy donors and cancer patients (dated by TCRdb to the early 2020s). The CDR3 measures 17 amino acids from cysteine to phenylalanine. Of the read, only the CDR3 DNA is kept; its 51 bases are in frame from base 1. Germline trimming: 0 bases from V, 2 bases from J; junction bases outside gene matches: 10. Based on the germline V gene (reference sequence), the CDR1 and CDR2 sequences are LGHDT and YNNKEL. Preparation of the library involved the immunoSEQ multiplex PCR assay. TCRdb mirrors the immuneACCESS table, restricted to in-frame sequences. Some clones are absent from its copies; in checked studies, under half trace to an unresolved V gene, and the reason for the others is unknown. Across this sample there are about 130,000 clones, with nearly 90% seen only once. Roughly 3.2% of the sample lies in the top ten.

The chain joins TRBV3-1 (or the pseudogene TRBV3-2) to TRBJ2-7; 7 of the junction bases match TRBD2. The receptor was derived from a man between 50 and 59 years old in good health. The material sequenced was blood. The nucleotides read TGTGCCAGCAGCCAAGATATGTCAGCGGGGTTCGCCTACGAGCAGTACTTC. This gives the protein CASSQDMSAGFAYEQYF.